One sample yielded the 27 T cell receptor beta chains listed below, sequenced in a study of blood T cell repertoires in COVID-19. Measured with immunoSEQ multiplex PCR; TCRdb has only the in-frame clones, and not every one. The sample has about 34,000 clones; over 70% are singletons. Sequenced: peripheral blood. These receptors all come from a man aged 55-75 years with active COVID-19.

The chain recombines TRBV5-4 with TRBJ1-6; D call uncertain. V lost 0 bases to trimming and J lost 4 bases, with 5 bases between them. CDR1 SGHNT and CDR2 YYREEE come from the germline V gene (reference sequence). CDR3 length equals 14 residues. The DNA of the CDR3 is TGTGCCAGCAGCTTGGCCCTGTATAATTCACCCCTCCACTTT. Translation gives CASSLALYNSPLHF.

The chain combines TRBV3-1 (or the pseudogene TRBV3-2) with TRBJ2-7, with TRBD2 matching over 9 bases. V shed 3 bases, J shed 5 bases, and the junction held 11 bases outside the gene matches. Germline V CDR1 and CDR2: LGHDT, YNNKEL (reference sequence). The CDR3 contains 16 residues. CDR3 region: CASSQDSARTSDEQYF. CDR3 DNA sequence: TGTGCCAGCAGCCAGGATTCGGCTCGGACTAGCGACGAGCAGTACTTC.

This clone was recorded only once. CDR3 region: CASRDKTGEEQFF. In DNA form, the CDR3 reads TGTGCCAGCAGGGATAAGACAGGAGAAGAGCAGTTCTTC. The gene calls are TRBV6-5 and TRBJ2-1; weak D call: TRBD1 (6 bases). Trimming stripped 6 bases from V and 10 bases from J, with 16 bases between. Germline lookup yields CDR1 MNHEY and CDR2 SVGAGI. The CDR3 covers 13 residues.

The chain employs TRBV5-5 and TRBJ2-1, with 7 bases that match TRBD2. After removal of 0 bases from V and 0 bases from J, the junction contained 3 bases not matched to a gene. CDR3 size: 16 residues. Germline CDR1 SGHKS, CDR2 YYEKEE (reference sequence). CDR3 loop: CASSLAGGSSYNEQFF. The CDR3 bases are TGTGCCAGCAGCTTGGCGGGCGGGAGCTCCTACAATGAGCAGTTCTTC.

This chain links TRBV6-4 with TRBJ2-3, with 7 bases aligning to TRBD1. The CDR3 spans 15 residues. Losses at the gene ends were 6 bases for V and 1 base for J; bases not matched to a gene: 7. CDR1 is MRHNA, CDR2 SNTAGT, per germline. CDR3: CASSLDRAGTDTQYF. CDR3 nucleotides: TGTGCCAGCAGCCTCGACAGGGCTGGCACAGATACGCAGTATTTT.

The V and J genes are TRBV29-1 and TRBJ1-5, with 9 bases fitting TRBD1. The CDR3 is made up of 14 amino acids. Germline-derived CDR1 and CDR2 are SQVTM and ANQGSEA. Germline trimming cut 6 bases from V and 5 bases from J; bases unmatched to any gene: 8. The CDR3 coding sequence is TGCAGCGTGAGATACGGGACAGGGCATCAGCCCCAGCATTTT. Its translation is CSVRYGTGHQPQHF. The full variable domain, with the rest looked up from reference TRBV29-1 and TRBJ1-5, is SAVISQKPSRDICQRGTSLTIQCQVDSQVTMMFWYRQQPGQSLTLIATANQGSEATYESGFVIDKFPISRPNLTFSTLTVSNMSPEDSSIYLCSVRYGTGHQPQHFGDGTRLSIL.

The chain joins TRBV10-3 to TRBJ2-7, with 12 nucleotides matching TRBD2. With 6 bases clipped from V and 2 bases from J, the junction kept 11 bases outside the gene matches. The length of the CDR3 is 17 residues. CDR1 is ENHRY and CDR2 is SYGVKD in the germline V gene. The CDR3 DNA reads as TGTGCCATCAGCGCTAGCGGGAGGGCCGAGTTGCCCTACGAGCAGTACTTC. The encoded protein is CAISASGRAELPYEQYF.

This chain joins TRBV15 and TRBJ2-7, with TRBD1 identical over 9 bases. The germline CDR1 and CDR2 sequences are LNHNV and YYDKDF (reference sequence). V lost 0 bases and J lost 4; bases outside the gene matches: 19. There are 20 residues in the CDR3. The CDR3 sequence is CATSRDLPFPYLDRGYEQYF. Here the CDR3 DNA reads TGTGCCACCAGCAGAGATCTCCCTTTCCCTTACTTAGACAGGGGGTACGAGCAGTACTTC.

The count of this clone is one. V is TRBV23-1 and J is TRBJ2-6, with 8 bases that match TRBD1. TRBV23-1 qualifies as an ORF whose function is uncertain. The CDR3 has 16 amino acids. V was pared by 9 bases and J by 3 bases, with 10 bases of the junction left unmatched. The CDR3 sequence is CARPGTGGIGANVLTF. The CDR3 DNA reads as TGCGCCAGGCCCGGGACAGGCGGGATTGGGGCCAACGTCCTGACTTTC.

The genes are TRBV9 and TRBJ2-7; 7 bases agree with TRBD2. Germline V CDR1 and CDR2: SGDLS, YYNGEE. V lost 3 bases, J lost 3 bases, and 6 bases stayed unmatched. CDR3 length: 14 amino acids. For the CDR3, the DNA is TGTGCCAGCAGCGCGACCGGACTAGGCTACGAGCAGTACTTC. This encodes CASSATGLGYEQYF.

The chain is built from TRBV28 and TRBJ2-5, with 13 bases matching TRBD2. Trimming cost V 6 bases and J 5 bases; bases outside gene matches: 9. Germline V CDR1 and CDR2: MDHEN, SYDVKM. The CDR3 is 16 residues long. CDR3 DNA: TGTGCCAGCAGGTCCGGACTAGCGGGAGTGAGGGAGACCCAGTACTTC. Encoded protein: CASRSGLAGVRETQYF.

The chain is built from TRBV20-1 and TRBJ2-3, with D perhaps matching TRBD2 (6 bases). CDR3 length: 11 amino acids. Germline V gene sequence: CDR1 DFQATT, CDR2 SNEGSKA (reference sequence). V was trimmed by 7 bases and J by 7 bases, leaving 12 bases between them. The CDR3 sequence is CSGRRDYTQYF. The CDR3 nucleotides read TGCAGTGGACGGCGGGATTATACGCAGTATTTT.

This chain's CDR3 is CSVVRTGYNEQYF. As DNA, the CDR3 is TGCAGCGTTGTGAGGACAGGGTACAACGAGCAGTACTTC. The chain carries TRBV29-1 and TRBJ2-7, with TRBD1 matching 8 bases. The CDR3 sequence is 13 residues long. Germline lookup yields CDR1 SQVTM and CDR2 ANQGSEA. Trimming took 4 bases from V and 5 from J; bases not matched to a gene: 7.

This chain joins TRBV18 and TRBJ2-7; weak D call: TRBD1 (5 bases). The CDR3 spans 14 residues. Trimming took off 2 bases at V and 0 bases at J, with 8 bases between the two ends. Looked up from germline, CDR1 is KGHSH and CDR2 is LQKENI. CDR3 region: CASSPGRVSYEQYF. CDR3 nucleotides: TGTGCCAGCTCACCAGGCAGGGTCTCCTACGAGCAGTACTTC.

This rearrangement joins TRBV7-2 to TRBJ2-4; D may be TRBD2 (6 bases). Trimming pared 2 bases from V and 3 bases from J, leaving 14 bases between. Germline-derived CDR1 and CDR2 are SGHTA and FQGNSA. The CDR3 has 16 residues. The CDR3 DNA follows: TGTGCCAGCAGCTTAATGGCGGTGGGGGGCAAAAACATTCAGTACTTC. It yields the protein CASSLMAVGGKNIQYF.

The chain carries TRBV2 and TRBJ2-1; 9 bases are shared with TRBD2. V was pared by 5 bases and J by 7 bases, with 12 bases of the junction left unmatched. The CDR3 has 16 amino acids. Germline CDR1 is SNHLY and CDR2 is FYNNEI. The CDR3 here is CASSSSPAGGRNEQFF. Here the CDR3 DNA reads TGTGCCAGCAGTTCCTCTCCAGCGGGAGGTCGAAATGAGCAGTTCTTC.

The genes are TRBV24-1 and TRBJ2-3, with 10 bases that match TRBD2. The J segment lost 9 bases and the V segment lost 4 bases, leaving 15 bases of the junction unmatched. The CDR3 totals 17 residues. The germline CDR1 and CDR2 sequences are KGHDR and SFDVKD. DNA for the CDR3: TGTGCCACCAGTGAGTCTTCGGCTAGCGGGAGATTAGGCACGCAGTATTTT. It codes for CATSESSASGRLGTQYF.

CDR3 amino acids: CASSPVSGLARANTGELFF. The DNA for the CDR3 is TGTGCCAGCAGCCCGGTTTCGGGACTAGCGAGGGCGAACACCGGGGAGCTGTTTTTT. The chain carries TRBV7-2 and TRBJ2-2, with 10 bases identical to TRBD2. The V gene end was trimmed by 5 bases and the J gene end by 0 bases; junction bases not matched to a gene: 12. Germline V gene lookup returns CDR1 SGHTA and CDR2 FQGNSA. The CDR3 totals 19 residues.

A few counts support this clone. This chain joins TRBV5-1 and TRBJ2-7; D not certain. This CDR3 spans 14 amino acids. V was pared by 0 bases and J by 5 bases, with 12 bases between. Germline V lookup: CDR1 SGHRS, CDR2 YFSETQ. The CDR3 here is CASSLGASLDEQYF. The CDR3 DNA follows: TGCGCCAGCAGCTTGGGGGCCAGCTTGGACGAGCAGTACTTC. The full variable domain, its missing parts supplied by reference TRBV5-1 and TRBJ2-7, is KAGVTQTPRYLIKTRGQQVTLSCSPISGHRSVSWYQQTPGQGLQFLFEYFSETQRNKGNFPGRFSGRQFSNSRSEMNVSTLELGDSALYLCASSLGASLDEQYFGPGTRLTVT.

This chain connects TRBV27 to TRBJ2-2, with 7 nucleotides matching TRBD1. Germline CDR1 reads MNHEY; CDR2 reads SMNVEV (reference sequence). This CDR3 contains 17 residues. V lost 6 bases and J lost 0; bases outside the gene matches: 10. CDR3 sequence: CASSRQWTGANTGELFF. Written as DNA, the CDR3 is TGTGCCAGCAGCCGCCAATGGACAGGAGCGAACACCGGGGAGCTGTTTTTT.

The CDR3 DNA reads as TGTGCCAGCAGCTTCCCAATCCCCGGGGAGCTGTTTTTT. This codes for CASSFPIPGELFF. The rearrangement uses TRBV13 and TRBJ2-2; D unclear. The V and J ends lost 3 bases and 6 bases respectively, with 8 bases between them. The CDR3 covers 13 residues. The germline CDR1 and CDR2 sequences are PRHDT and FYEKMQ (reference sequence).

V and J are TRBV5-6 and TRBJ2-1; 7 nucleotides agree with TRBD1. Per germline, CDR1 SGHDT and CDR2 YYEEEE. CDR3 size: 15 residues. J gave up 5 bases and V 2 bases, and 7 bases lay outside the gene matches. The CDR3 is CASSLDDRVDNEQFF. CDR3 coding DNA: TGTGCCAGCAGCTTAGATGACAGGGTGGACAATGAGCAGTTCTTC.

The J gene is TRBJ2-1, the V gene TRBV5-1; TRBD2 aligns across 7 bases. The V gene end was trimmed by 1 base and the J gene end by 4 bases; junction bases not matched to a gene: 5. The CDR3 length is 15 residues. The germline V gene has CDR1 SGHRS and CDR2 YFSETQ. The CDR3 loop is CASSLLQGGYNEQFF. Here the CDR3 DNA reads TGCGCCAGCAGCTTGCTCCAGGGAGGGTACAATGAGCAGTTCTTC.

DNA for the CDR3: TGTGCCTGGAGTGGAGACGGACTGGGCACAGATACGCAGTATTTT. Translated: CAWSGDGLGTDTQYF. This chain links TRBV30 with TRBJ2-3; D is perhaps TRBD2 (5 bases). The CDR3 is made up of 15 amino acids. Deletions cut 1 base from V and 1 base from J, with 12 bases between. In germline, CDR1 is GTSNPN, CDR2 SVGIG (reference sequence).

CDR3 DNA: TGCGCCAGCAGCTTTAATAGGGGTAGCTCCTACGAGCAGTACTTC. It translates to CASSFNRGSSYEQYF. The J gene is TRBJ2-7, the V gene TRBV5-1, with D possibly TRBD1 on 5 matching bases. CDR3 length equals 15 residues. The germline V gene has CDR1 SGHRS and CDR2 YFSETQ. V was cut by 2 bases and J by 0 bases, with 12 bases left in between. The variable domain in full, completed from reference TRBV5-1 and TRBJ2-7, reads KAGVTQTPRYLIKTRGQQVTLSCSPISGHRSVSWYQQTPGQGLQFLFEYFSETQRNKGNFPGRFSGRQFSNSRSEMNVSTLELGDSALYLCASSFNRGSSYEQYFGPGTRLTVT.

The V call is TRBV5-6, the J call TRBJ1-1; a possible D gene is TRBD1 (6 bases). The V end was cut by 4 bases, the J end by 0 bases, with 13 bases between. This CDR3 has 15 residues. In germline, CDR1 is SGHDT, CDR2 YYEEEE. The CDR3 DNA is TGTGCCAGCAGCAAGGACAGACGAATGAACACTGAAGCTTTCTTT. Its translation: CASSKDRRMNTEAFF. The full variable domain, with the rest looked up from reference TRBV5-6 and TRBJ1-1, is DAGVTQSPTHLIKTRGQQVTLRCSPKSGHDTVSWYQQALGQGPQFIFQYYEEEERQRGNFPDRFSGHQFPNYSSELNVNALLLGDSALYLCASSKDRRMNTEAFFGQGTRLTVV.

Only a few counts were recorded for this clone. The chain couples TRBV27 to TRBJ2-7; D possibly corresponds to TRBD2 (5 bases). The length of the CDR3 is 19 residues. The germline V and J ends were trimmed by 4 bases and 3 bases, with 28 bases remaining between them. Germline V CDR1 and CDR2: MNHEY, SMNVEV (reference sequence). CDR3 DNA: TGTGCCAGCAGTTGGTTTCCAGCGTCTCGATTCGCTGAGGGCTACGAGCAGTACTTC. It codes for CASSWFPASRFAEGYEQYF.